These 32 T cell receptor beta chains came from one sample sequenced in a study of CD8 T cells in ankylosing spondylitis. Each CDR3 protein gets one entry after TCRdb re-called the 5' RACE reads with MiXCR. The sample carries 380,000 or so distinct CDR3 sequences, 20% to 25% recorded once. The source material was blood, either unsorted or a sorted T cell fraction (not recorded which). Source of these receptors: a male donor with ankylosing spondylitis or in good health (not recorded which).

The V gene is TRBV12-3 or TRBV12-4, the J gene TRBJ2-1, with TRBD1 identical over 10 bases. Unmatched junction bases numbered 8, after V lost 4 bases and J lost 8 bases. The CDR3 covers 15 residues. CDR3 region: CASSSPGQGFDEQFF. CDR3 in DNA: TGTGCCAGCAGTTCGCCGGGACAGGGGTTCGATGAGCAGTTCTTC.

This clonotype was observed a few times. CDR3 nucleotide sequence: TGCAGTGCTCAGGCGGAGGACAGCCTGAACACTGAAGCTTTCTTT. Translation: CSAQAEDSLNTEAFF. The chain recombines TRBV20-1 with TRBJ1-1; weak D call: TRBD1 (6 bases). Germline loops: CDR1 DFQATT, CDR2 SNEGSKA (reference sequence). This CDR3 is built from 15 residues. V lost 5 bases, J lost 0 bases, and 16 bases lay in between.

There are a few counts of this clonotype. J is TRBJ1-1 and V is TRBV4-1; D gene uncertain. V was cut by 4 bases and J by 0 bases, with 9 bases left in between. Germline V gene lookup returns CDR1 MGHRA and CDR2 YSYEKL. The CDR3 runs 14 residues. CDR3 protein: CASSPDPMNTEAFF. In nucleotides, the CDR3 is TGCGCCAGCAGCCCGGACCCTATGAACACTGAAGCTTTCTTT.

The chain combines TRBV3-1 with TRBJ2-3; TRBD2 aligns across 7 bases. Trimming took 3 bases from V and 7 from J; bases not matched to a gene: 13. This CDR3 contains 16 residues. CDR1 is LGHDT, CDR2 YNNKEL, per germline (reference sequence). The CDR3 spells CASSHYGGIEGYTQYF. DNA of the CDR3: TGTGCCAGCAGCCATTACGGGGGGATTGAGGGATATACGCAGTATTTT.

The chain joins TRBV12-3 or TRBV12-4 to TRBJ2-6; weak D call: TRBD2 (6 bases). The CDR3 runs 10 residues. Trimming took 9 bases from V and 12 from J, leaving 9 bases between them. As DNA, the CDR3 is TGTGCCAGTGGGGGAGGCGTCCTGACTTTC. Translated, it gives CASGGGVLTF.

The genes are TRBV20-1 and TRBJ2-3; D may match TRBD1 or TRBD2 (5 bases each). Looked up from germline, CDR1 is DFQATT and CDR2 is SNEGSKA (reference sequence). This CDR3 has 15 amino acids. Trimming shortened V by 3 bases and J by 3 bases, and 16 bases separated the two germline ends. The CDR3: CSASVGMWGTDTQYF. The CDR3 DNA is TGCAGTGCTAGCGTCGGAATGTGGGGGACAGATACGCAGTATTTT.

This clonotype came up a few times. This rearrangement joins TRBV4-1 to TRBJ2-5; D might be TRBD1 or TRBD2, each matching 6 bases. The CDR3 loop spans 15 amino acids. Germline values: CDR1 MGHRA, CDR2 YSYEKL. Trimming took 2 bases from V and 0 from J, leaving 10 bases between them. In DNA form, the CDR3 reads TGCGCCAGCAGCCAACCGGGGGCTTACCAAGAGACCCAGTACTTC. The encoded protein is CASSQPGAYQETQYF.

The CDR3 spells CSVGTSDHSTDTQYF. DNA of the CDR3: TGCAGCGTGGGGACATCCGACCATAGCACAGATACGCAGTATTTT. The chain couples TRBV29-1 to TRBJ2-3; a possible D gene is TRBD1 (6 bases). CDR3 length equals 15 residues. V dropped 6 bases and J dropped 0 bases, with 16 bases sitting between them. CDR1 and CDR2 (germline): SQVTM, ANQGSEA.

This clonotype came up a few times. V usage is TRBV4-1 and J usage is TRBJ2-7, with TRBD1 matching over 11 bases. The CDR3 covers 16 residues. The junction had 9 bases not matched to a gene; V was cut back by 3 bases and J by 5 bases. Germline CDR1 is MGHRA and CDR2 is YSYEKL. The CDR3 DNA follows: TGCGCCAGCAGCCAGGACGAGGACAGGGGGCGGCACGAGCAGTACTTC. Amino acids: CASSQDEDRGRHEQYF.

This clonotype showed up just a few times. The rearrangement links TRBV27 to TRBJ2-5; D might be TRBD2 (6 bases). Trimming left V 0 bases short and J 4 bases short, with 6 bases between. Germline CDR1 is MNHEY and CDR2 is SMNVEV (reference sequence). CDR3 length equals 13 residues. CDR3 nucleotide sequence: TGTGCCAGCAGTTTATCGGGGGGAGAGACCCAGTACTTC. Translated, it gives CASSLSGGETQYF.

This clonotype appeared a few times. The V and J genes are TRBV20-1 and TRBJ2-7; D is unclear. CDR3 length: 15 amino acids. Between the trimmed V and J ends, which lost 0 bases and 1 base, there was a span of 13 bases. CDR1 is DFQATT and CDR2 is SNEGSKA in the germline V gene (reference sequence). In DNA form, the CDR3 reads TGCAGTGCTAGAGATTCCGTCGCCCCTTCCTACGAGCAGTACTTC. Translation gives CSARDSVAPSYEQYF.

V and J are TRBV27 and TRBJ1-2; 9 positions agree with TRBD1. The V gene's germline CDR1 is MNHEY and CDR2 SMNVEV (reference sequence). V was pared by 6 bases and J by 3 bases, with 14 bases of the junction left unmatched. This CDR3 has 17 amino acids. DNA of the CDR3: TGTGCCAGCAGCCCGAGGGGGGACAGGGAGAGGGACTATGGCTACACCTTC. This codes for CASSPRGDRERDYGYTF.

Only a few counts were recorded for this clonotype. The chain recombines TRBV7-6 with TRBJ2-2; 10 nucleotides line up with TRBD2. This CDR3 has 16 amino acids. CDR1 and CDR2 (germline): SGHVS, FNYEAQ. Trimming at V came to 5 bases and at J to 3 bases, leaving 6 bases not matched to a gene. CDR3 DNA sequence: TGTGCCAGCAGCCCCCGAACTAGCGGGGACACCGGGGAGCTGTTTTTT. This encodes CASSPRTSGDTGELFF.

This chain connects TRBV6-1 to TRBJ2-3; 7 nucleotides align to TRBD2. The CDR3 is made up of 14 amino acids. Germline-derived CDR1 and CDR2 are MNHNS and SASEGT. V lost 10 bases and J lost 0; bases outside the gene matches: 7. Written as DNA, the CDR3 is TGTGCCATCTCTAGCGGTACTAGCACAGATACGCAGTATTTT. Amino acid sequence: CAISSGTSTDTQYF.

The CDR3 loop is CSVTTSAAEQYF. In DNA, the CDR3 is TGCAGCGTTACGACCTCTGCCGCCGAGCAGTACTTC. The chain joins TRBV29-1 to TRBJ2-7; D is unclear. CDR1 SQVTM and CDR2 ANQGSEA come from the germline V gene. V lost 5 bases and J 6 bases, leaving 14 bases between the germline ends. This CDR3 has 12 residues.

The V call is TRBV29-1, the J call TRBJ1-2; D is ambiguous. Between the trimmed V and J ends, which lost 5 bases and 4 bases, there was a span of 23 bases. The CDR3 runs to 16 residues. Per germline, CDR1 SQVTM and CDR2 ANQGSEA. In DNA form, the CDR3 reads TGCAGCGTTAATCTAGCCGGAACCGAGAAGTTCTATGGCTACACCTTC. Translated: CSVNLAGTEKFYGYTF.

The table lists this clonotype with a few counts. This chain connects TRBV7-9 to TRBJ1-4, with 10 bases fitting TRBD1. There are 17 residues in the CDR3. Germline V lookup: CDR1 SEHNR, CDR2 FQNEAQ (reference sequence). The V and J ends lost 5 bases and 7 bases, in that order; junction bases with no gene match: 13. The CDR3 spells CASSTRDRGEKGEKLFF. In nucleotides, the CDR3 is TGTGCCAGCAGCACCCGGGACAGGGGTGAGAAGGGTGAAAAACTGTTTTTT. The full variable domain, rest sourced from reference TRBV7-9 and TRBJ1-4, is DTGVSQNPRHKITKRGQNVTFRCDPISEHNRLYWYRQTLGQGPEFLTYFQNEAQLEKSRLLSDRFSAERPKGSFSTLEIQRTEQGDSAMYLCASSTRDRGEKGEKLFFGSGTQLSVL.

The chain links TRBV4-1 to TRBJ2-7, with a tentative D call TRBD2 (6 bases). Between the trimmed V and J ends, which lost 2 bases and 3 bases, there was a span of 11 bases. Germline V gene data show CDR1 as MGHRA and CDR2 as YSYEKL. This CDR3 spans 14 amino acids. CDR3 protein: CASSQQHGGYEQYF. CDR3 sequence (DNA): TGCGCCAGCAGCCAACAACACGGGGGCTACGAGCAGTACTTC.

This clonotype appeared a single time. The junction does not match germline at one end; this may be a read error. V and J are TRBV9 and TRBJ2-1; D gene uncertain. Per the germline V gene, CDR1 is SGDLS and CDR2 is YYNGEE. The length of the CDR3 is 14 residues. This CDR3 is CASIVDSVYNEQFF. CDR3 bases: TGTGCCAGCATCGTAGACTCCGTTTACAATGAGCAGTTCTTC.

This clonotype was counted only a few times. V and J are TRBV20-1 and TRBJ2-7, with unresolved D. Between the trimmed V and J ends, which lost 6 bases and 3 bases, there was a span of 12 bases. Germline lookup yields CDR1 DFQATT and CDR2 SNEGSKA (reference sequence). The CDR3 totals 12 residues. CDR3 bases: TGCAGTGCCCGAGAGGTGGGCTACGAGCAGTACTTC. This encodes CSAREVGYEQYF.

The rearrangement links TRBV10-2 to TRBJ2-7; 8 bases map to TRBD2. V lost 6 bases to trimming and J lost 3 bases; unmatched junction nucleotides: 10. The germline CDR1 and CDR2 sequences are WSHSY and SAAADI. The CDR3 is 15 residues long. CDR3 DNA: TGCGCCAGCAGCTCCCGGCTGGGACTAGACTACGAGCAGTACTTC. Translated, it gives CASSSRLGLDYEQYF.

The chain employs TRBV20-1 and TRBJ1-1, with 7 bases that match TRBD1. Per the germline V gene, CDR1 is DFQATT and CDR2 is SNEGSKA (reference sequence). With V trimmed by 6 bases and J by 5 bases, 12 bases remained unmatched. The CDR3 sequence is 14 residues long. Written as DNA, the CDR3 is TGCAGTGCCGAAAGAGAGGGGGCGCGAACTGAAGCTTTCTTT. This codes for CSAEREGARTEAFF.

The gene calls are TRBV12-3 or TRBV12-4 and TRBJ2-3; 7 nucleotides align to TRBD1. J gave up 7 bases and V 8 bases, and 12 bases lay outside the gene matches. The CDR3 spans 14 residues. CDR3 region: CASSRQGGVNTQYF. CDR3 bases: TGTGCCAGCTCGCGACAGGGTGGTGTGAATACGCAGTATTTT.

V is TRBV11-1 and J is TRBJ2-5, with 9 positions matching TRBD2. Germline V gene lookup returns CDR1 SGHAT and CDR2 FQDESV (reference sequence). The CDR3 covers 18 residues. V was pared by 5 bases and J by 2 bases, with 15 bases of the junction left unmatched. For the CDR3, the DNA is TGTGCCAGCAGCGTGGGATCGTTGGTAGCGGGAGTACAAGAGACCCAGTACTTC. This sequence encodes CASSVGSLVAGVQETQYF.

The CDR3 nucleotides read TGTGCCAGCAGCTTAGTCCAGGGCTCCTACGAGCAGTACTTC. It specifies CASSLVQGSYEQYF. V gene TRBV13 combines with J gene TRBJ2-7, with D possibly being TRBD1 (5 bases). Trimming took off 1 base at V and 0 bases at J, with 7 bases between the two ends. The germline CDR1 and CDR2 sequences are PRHDT and FYEKMQ (reference sequence). The CDR3 spans 14 residues.

The CDR3 is CASSLSTRLAGGPDTQYF. In DNA, the CDR3 is TGTGCCAGCAGCTTATCAACACGACTAGCGGGGGGCCCAGATACGCAGTATTTT. The chain is built from TRBV11-2 and TRBJ2-3, with 13 bases aligning to TRBD2. The CDR3 consists of 18 residues. V trimming: 2 bases; J trimming: 4 bases; junction bases outside the gene matches: 9. The germline gives CDR1 SGHAT, CDR2 FQNNGV.

This clonotype was observed a handful of times. The chain uses TRBV9 and TRBJ2-1; 8 bases fit TRBD2. There are 16 residues in the CDR3. Trimming took 4 bases from V and 4 from J; bases not matched to a gene: 10. CDR1 and CDR2 (germline): SGDLS, YYNGEE. CDR3 amino acids: CASSFEQRGRYNEQFF. As DNA, the CDR3 is TGTGCCAGCAGCTTCGAACAGCGGGGGCGATACAATGAGCAGTTCTTC.

This clonotype was counted only a few times. The V call is TRBV7-8, the J call TRBJ2-1; D could derive from TRBD1 or TRBD2 (5 bases each). The length of the CDR3 is 17 residues. V was shortened by 6 bases and J by 0 bases, with 18 bases between the two germline ends. The V gene's germline CDR1 is SGHVS and CDR2 FQNEAQ. Here the CDR3 reads CASSSRAMGDSYNEQFF. CDR3 in DNA: TGTGCCAGCAGTTCACGGGCGATGGGGGACTCCTACAATGAGCAGTTCTTC.

This clonotype has a handful of counts. This sequence joins TRBV19 and TRBJ1-6; 8 nucleotides line up with TRBD1. CDR3 length: 15 amino acids. The germline gives CDR1 LNHDA, CDR2 SQIVND (reference sequence). V gave up 4 bases and J gave up 13 bases; unmatched junction bases: 12. The CDR3 is CASSSGQGGQMPLHF. The CDR3 DNA reads as TGTGCCAGTAGTAGCGGACAGGGCGGGCAAATGCCCCTCCACTTT.

This clonotype was picked up a small number of times. The V call is TRBV5-1, the J call TRBJ2-7; D perhaps matches TRBD1 (6 bases). CDR1 is SGHRS and CDR2 is YFSETQ in the germline V gene. The CDR3 loop spans 15 amino acids. Trimming shortened V by 4 bases and J by 2 bases, and 16 bases separated the two germline ends. The CDR3 DNA reads as TGCGCCAGCAGCGTCTACGGGACACAGACCTACGAGCAGTACTTC. This encodes CASSVYGTQTYEQYF. The variable domain in full, completed from reference TRBV5-1 and TRBJ2-7, reads KAGVTQTPRYLIKTRGQQVTLSCSPISGHRSVSWYQQTPGQGLQFLFEYFSETQRNKGNFPGRFSGRQFSNSRSEMNVSTLELGDSALYLCASSVYGTQTYEQYFGPGTRLTVT.

This clonotype was counted many times. V is TRBV9 and J is TRBJ2-7, with a tentative D call TRBD2 (5 bases). V dropped 2 bases and J dropped 3 bases, with 9 bases sitting between them. This CDR3 comprises 13 residues. Germline CDR1 SGDLS, CDR2 YYNGEE. The CDR3 coding sequence is TGTGCCAGCAGCGTCGGGGATAGCTACGAGCAGTACTTC. Amino acids: CASSVGDSYEQYF. Full variable domain (missing parts from reference TRBV9 and TRBJ2-7): DSGVTQTPKHLITATGQRVTLRCSPRSGDLSVYWYQQSLDQGLQFLIQYYNGEERAKGNILERFSAQQFPDLHSELNLSSLELGDSALYFCASSVGDSYEQYFGPGTRLTVT.

The gene calls are TRBV7-6 and TRBJ2-7, with 9 bases that match TRBD1. J was trimmed by 5 bases and V by 4 bases; bases with no gene match: 6. Looked up from germline, CDR1 is SGHVS and CDR2 is FNYEAQ. CDR3 length: 14 residues. The chain's CDR3 is CASSSGQGNHEQYF. In DNA, the CDR3 is TGTGCCAGCAGCTCGGGACAGGGTAACCACGAGCAGTACTTC. Complete variable domain (other parts from reference TRBV7-6 and TRBJ2-7): GAGVSQSPRYKVTKRGQDVALRCDPISGHVSLYWYRQALGQGPEFLTYFNYEAQQDKSGLPNDRFSAERPEGSISTLTIQRTEQRDSAMYRCASSSGQGNHEQYFGPGTRLTVT.